Many counts were recorded for the clone carrying this T cell receptor (beta chain). As yet, its antigen is unknown. cDNA molecules, individually, were tagged with unique molecular identifiers. One entry per CDR3 protein, called by TCRdb with MiXCR from the 5' RACE reads. This sample has tens of thousands of distinct CDR3 sequences; 5.9% occur once, and the top ten carry roughly 4.8%. This sample stems from a study of early T cells in non-severe SARS-CoV-2 infection. Whole-study context: It was bulk RNA from unsorted whole blood that was sequenced, and the chains were unpaired. General study results and limits: Matching with VDJdb favored anti-spike CD8 responses (missing private and CD4 specificities).

CDR3 length: 14 residues. From germline, CDR1 is SGHVS and CDR2 FQNEAQ. V lost 5 bases, J lost 8 bases, and 15 bases lay in between. The sequencing sample was made of whole blood. The chain employs TRBV7-8 and TRBJ2-2; possibly TRBD2 for D (6 bases). The receptor comes from an adult who was a healthcare worker with PCR-confirmed SARS-CoV-2 infection or an uninfected control (not recorded which). The CDR3 loop is CASSVLGTSGELFF. The CDR3 DNA follows: TGTGCCAGCAGCGTACTCGGGACTTCGGGGGAGCTGTTTTTT.